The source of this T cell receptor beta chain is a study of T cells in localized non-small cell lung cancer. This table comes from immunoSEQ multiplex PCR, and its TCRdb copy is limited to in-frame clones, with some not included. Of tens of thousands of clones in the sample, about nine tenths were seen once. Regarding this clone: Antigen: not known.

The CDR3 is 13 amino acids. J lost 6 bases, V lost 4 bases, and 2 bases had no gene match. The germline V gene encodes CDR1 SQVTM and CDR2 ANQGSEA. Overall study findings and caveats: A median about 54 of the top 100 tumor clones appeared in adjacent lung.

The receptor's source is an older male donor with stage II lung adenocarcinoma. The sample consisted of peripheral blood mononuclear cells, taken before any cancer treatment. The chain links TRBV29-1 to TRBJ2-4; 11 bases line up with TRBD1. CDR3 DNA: TGCAGCGTTGGGGGGACAGGGGGAAACATTCAGTACTTC. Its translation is CSVGGTGGNIQYF.